This T cell receptor beta chain was captured in a study of blood T cell repertoires in COVID-19. Study-wide background: The origin of the acute and convalescent COVID-19 samples was the United States, Italy and Spain. Sample material is recorded as cDNA or gDNA derived from T cells, B-cell-depleted T cells, or PBMCs.

Authors' methods: Nucleated cell counts were estimated from reference gene primer amplification. TCRdb's table, derived via immunoSEQ multiplex PCR, lists solely in-frame clones and lacks some. The D gene and trimming were derived from the DNA, and the V and J assignments and clone size from that table. The sample holds around 220,000 clones, around four fifths seen once. Deletions cut 5 bases from V and 0 bases from J, with 11 bases between. The CDR3 spans 15 residues. Germline assignment: CDR1 SNHLY and CDR2 FYNNEI. The sequenced sample was peripheral blood. This receptor was taken from a man aged 30 to 45 with active or convalescent COVID-19. The J gene is TRBJ2-4, the V gene TRBV2; D is uncertain. The CDR3 region is CASSYSGTAKNIQYF. As DNA, the CDR3 is TGTGCCAGCAGTTATTCAGGAACAGCCAAAAACATTCAGTACTTC.